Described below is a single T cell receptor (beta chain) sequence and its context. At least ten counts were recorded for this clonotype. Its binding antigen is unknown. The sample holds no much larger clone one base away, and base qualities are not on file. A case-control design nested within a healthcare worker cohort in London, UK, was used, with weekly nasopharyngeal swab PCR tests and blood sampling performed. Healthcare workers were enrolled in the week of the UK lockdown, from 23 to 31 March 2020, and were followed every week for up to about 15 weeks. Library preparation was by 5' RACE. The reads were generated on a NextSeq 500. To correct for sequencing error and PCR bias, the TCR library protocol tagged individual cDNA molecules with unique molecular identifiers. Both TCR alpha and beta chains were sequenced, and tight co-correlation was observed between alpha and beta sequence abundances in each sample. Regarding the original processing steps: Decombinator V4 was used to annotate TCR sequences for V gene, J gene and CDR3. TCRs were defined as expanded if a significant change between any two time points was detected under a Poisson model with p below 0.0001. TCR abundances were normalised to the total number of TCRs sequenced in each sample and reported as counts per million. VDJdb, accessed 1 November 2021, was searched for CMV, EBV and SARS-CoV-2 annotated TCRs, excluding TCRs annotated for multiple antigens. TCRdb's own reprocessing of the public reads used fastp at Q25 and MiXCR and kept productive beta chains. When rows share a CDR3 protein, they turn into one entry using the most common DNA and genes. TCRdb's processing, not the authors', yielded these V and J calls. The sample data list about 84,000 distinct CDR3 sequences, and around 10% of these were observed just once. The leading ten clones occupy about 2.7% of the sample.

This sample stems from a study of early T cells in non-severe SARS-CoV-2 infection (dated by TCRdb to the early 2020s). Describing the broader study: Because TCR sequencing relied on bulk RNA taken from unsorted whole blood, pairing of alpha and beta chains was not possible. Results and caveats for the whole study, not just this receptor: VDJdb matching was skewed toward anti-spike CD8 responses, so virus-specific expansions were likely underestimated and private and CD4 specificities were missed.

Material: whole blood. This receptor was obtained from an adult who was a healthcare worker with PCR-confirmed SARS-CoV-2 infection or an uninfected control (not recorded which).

The CDR3 loop reads CASSLFGEGEQFF. Read as DNA, the sequence is TGTGCCAGCAGCTTATTTGGGGAGGGGGAGCAGTTCTTC. The chain links TRBV11-3 with TRBJ2-1; the central 7 bases match TRBD2. From the cysteine up to the phenylalanine, the CDR3 has a length of 13 residues. Solely the CDR3 DNA is kept, with 39 bases framed from the first base. CDR1 SGHNT and CDR2 YENEEA were looked up in the germline V gene. V is cut back by 2 bases and J by 10 bases, with 5 bases in the junction unmatched. The CDR3, completed at both ends by the reference TRBV11-3 and TRBJ2-1 genes, gives the full variable domain EAGVVQSPRYKIIEKKQPVAFWCNPISGHNTLYWYLQNLGQGPELLIRYENEEAVDDSQLPKDRFSAERLKGVDSTLKIQPAELGDSAVYLCASSLFGEGEQFFGPGTRLTVL.